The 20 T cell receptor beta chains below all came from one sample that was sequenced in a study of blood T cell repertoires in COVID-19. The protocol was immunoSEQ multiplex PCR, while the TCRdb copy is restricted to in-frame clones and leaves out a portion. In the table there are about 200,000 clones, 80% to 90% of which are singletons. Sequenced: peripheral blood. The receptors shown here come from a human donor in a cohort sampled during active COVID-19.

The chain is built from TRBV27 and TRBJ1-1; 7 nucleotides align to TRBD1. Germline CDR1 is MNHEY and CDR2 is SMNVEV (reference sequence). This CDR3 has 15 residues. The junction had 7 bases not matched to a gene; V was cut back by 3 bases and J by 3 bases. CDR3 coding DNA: TGTGCCAGCAGTTTCCGAGACAGGGCGGACACTGAAGCTTTCTTT. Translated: CASSFRDRADTEAFF.

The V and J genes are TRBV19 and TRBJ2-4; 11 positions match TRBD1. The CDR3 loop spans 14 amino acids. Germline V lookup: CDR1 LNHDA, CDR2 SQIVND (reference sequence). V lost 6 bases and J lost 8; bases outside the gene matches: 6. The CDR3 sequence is CASRDRGREYIQYF. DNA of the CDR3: TGTGCCAGTAGGGACAGGGGGCGCGAATACATTCAGTACTTC. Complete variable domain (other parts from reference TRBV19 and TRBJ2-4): DGGITQSPKYLFRKEGQNVTLSCEQNLNHDAMYWYRQDPGQGLRLIYYSQIVNDFQKGDIAEGYSVSREKKESFPLTVTSAQKNPTAFYLCASRDRGREYIQYFGAGTRLSVL.

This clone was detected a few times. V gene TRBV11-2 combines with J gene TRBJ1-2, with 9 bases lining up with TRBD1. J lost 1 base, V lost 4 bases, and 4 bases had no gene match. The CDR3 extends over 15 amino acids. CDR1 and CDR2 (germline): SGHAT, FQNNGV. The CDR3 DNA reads TGTGCCAGCAGCTACCCGGGACAGGGTAACTATGGCTACACCTTC. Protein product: CASSYPGQGNYGYTF.

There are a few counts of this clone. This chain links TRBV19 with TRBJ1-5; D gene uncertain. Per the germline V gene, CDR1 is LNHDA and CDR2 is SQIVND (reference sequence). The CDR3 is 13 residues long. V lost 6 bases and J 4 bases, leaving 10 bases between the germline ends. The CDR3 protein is CASRRVENQPQHF. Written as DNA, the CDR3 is TGTGCCAGTAGGAGGGTCGAGAATCAGCCCCAGCATTTT.

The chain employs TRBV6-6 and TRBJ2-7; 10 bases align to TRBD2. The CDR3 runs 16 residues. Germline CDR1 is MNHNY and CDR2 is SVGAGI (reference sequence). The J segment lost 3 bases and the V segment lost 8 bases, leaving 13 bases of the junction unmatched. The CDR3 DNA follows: TGTGCCAGCCGGGGGGGGACCGGGACTAGCGACTACGAGCAGTACTTC. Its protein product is CASRGGTGTSDYEQYF.

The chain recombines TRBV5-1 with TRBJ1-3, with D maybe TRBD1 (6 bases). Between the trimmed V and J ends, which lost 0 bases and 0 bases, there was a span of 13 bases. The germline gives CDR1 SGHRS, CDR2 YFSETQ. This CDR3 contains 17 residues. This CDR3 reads CASSLGQQGNSGNTIYF. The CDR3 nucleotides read TGCGCCAGCAGCTTGGGCCAACAGGGAAACTCTGGAAACACCATATATTTT.

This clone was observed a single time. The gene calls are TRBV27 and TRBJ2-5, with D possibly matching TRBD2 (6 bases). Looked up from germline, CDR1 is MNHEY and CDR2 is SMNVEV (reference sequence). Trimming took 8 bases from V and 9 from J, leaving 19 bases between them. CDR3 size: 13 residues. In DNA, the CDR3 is TGTGCCAGCTCAGGGTCCTTTCCGGGGGCCCAGTACTTC. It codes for CASSGSFPGAQYF.

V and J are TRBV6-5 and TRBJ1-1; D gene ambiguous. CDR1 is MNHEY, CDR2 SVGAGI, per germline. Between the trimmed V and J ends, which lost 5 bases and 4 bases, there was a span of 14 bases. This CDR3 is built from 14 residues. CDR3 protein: CASSRNREGTEAFF. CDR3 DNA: TGTGCCAGCAGTCGGAATCGGGAGGGCACTGAAGCTTTCTTT.

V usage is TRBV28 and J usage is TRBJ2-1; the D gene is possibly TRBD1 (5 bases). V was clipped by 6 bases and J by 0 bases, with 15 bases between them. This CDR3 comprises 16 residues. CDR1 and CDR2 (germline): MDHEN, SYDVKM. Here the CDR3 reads CASRGAGLSSYNEQFF. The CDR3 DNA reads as TGTGCCAGCAGAGGGGCAGGATTGAGCTCCTACAATGAGCAGTTCTTC.

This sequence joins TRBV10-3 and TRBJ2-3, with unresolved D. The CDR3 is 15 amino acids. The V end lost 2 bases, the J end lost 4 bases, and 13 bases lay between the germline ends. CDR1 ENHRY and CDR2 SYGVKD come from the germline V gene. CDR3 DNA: TGTGCCATCAGTGAGCAAGTAGGAGCCTCAGATACGCAGTATTTT. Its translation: CAISEQVGASDTQYF.

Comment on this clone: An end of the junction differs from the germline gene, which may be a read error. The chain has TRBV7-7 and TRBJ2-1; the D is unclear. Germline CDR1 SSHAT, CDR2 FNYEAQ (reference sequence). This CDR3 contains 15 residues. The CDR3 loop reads CASSLEVGGHNEQFF. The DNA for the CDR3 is TGTGCTAGCAGCTTAGAAGTCGGCGGCCACAATGAGCAGTTCTTC.

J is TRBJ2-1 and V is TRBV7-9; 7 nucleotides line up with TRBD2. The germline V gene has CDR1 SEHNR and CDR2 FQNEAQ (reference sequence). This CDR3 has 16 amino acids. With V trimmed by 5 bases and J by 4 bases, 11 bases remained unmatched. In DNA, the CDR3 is TGTGCCAGCAGCACCCCCGGGGCCGGGAGGTACAATGAGCAGTTCTTC. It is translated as CASSTPGAGRYNEQFF.

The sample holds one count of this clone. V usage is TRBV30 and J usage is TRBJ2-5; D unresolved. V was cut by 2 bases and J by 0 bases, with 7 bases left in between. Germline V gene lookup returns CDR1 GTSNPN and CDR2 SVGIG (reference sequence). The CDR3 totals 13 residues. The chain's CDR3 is CAWSPGHQETQYF. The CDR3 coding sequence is TGTGCCTGGAGTCCGGGTCACCAAGAGACCCAGTACTTC.

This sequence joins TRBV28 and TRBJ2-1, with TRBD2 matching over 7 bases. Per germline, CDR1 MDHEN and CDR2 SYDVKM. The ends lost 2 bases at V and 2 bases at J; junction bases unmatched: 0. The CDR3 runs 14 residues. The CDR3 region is CASSLGLAYNEQFF. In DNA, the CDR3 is TGTGCCAGCAGTTTAGGACTAGCCTACAATGAGCAGTTCTTC.

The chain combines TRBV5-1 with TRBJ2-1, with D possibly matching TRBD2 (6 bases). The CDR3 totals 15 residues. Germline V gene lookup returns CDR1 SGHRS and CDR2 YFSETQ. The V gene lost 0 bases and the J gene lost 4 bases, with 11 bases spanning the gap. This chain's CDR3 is CASSLAAGKYNEQFF. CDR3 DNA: TGCGCCAGCAGCTTGGCGGCGGGGAAATACAATGAGCAGTTCTTC.

The CDR3 loop is CATSDSGLAGNEQYF. DNA of the CDR3: TGTGCCACCAGTGATTCGGGACTAGCGGGAAACGAGCAGTACTTC. The chain joins TRBV24-1 to TRBJ2-7; 13 positions agree with TRBD2. V shed 2 bases, J shed 5 bases, and the junction held 2 bases outside the gene matches. The CDR3 extends over 15 amino acids. CDR1 is KGHDR and CDR2 is SFDVKD in the germline V gene.

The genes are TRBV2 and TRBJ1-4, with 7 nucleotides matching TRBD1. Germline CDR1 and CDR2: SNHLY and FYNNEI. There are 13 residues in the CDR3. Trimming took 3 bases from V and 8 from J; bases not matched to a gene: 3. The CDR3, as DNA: TGTGCCAGCAGTGACAGGGGGTCCGAAAAACTGTTTTTT. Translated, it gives CASSDRGSEKLFF. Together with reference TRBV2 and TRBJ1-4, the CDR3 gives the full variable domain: EPEVTQTPSHQVTQMGQEVILRCVPISNHLYFYWYRQILGQKVEFLVSFYNNEISEKSEIFDDQFSVERPDGSNFTLKIRSTKLEDSAMYFCASSDRGSEKLFFGSGTQLSVL.

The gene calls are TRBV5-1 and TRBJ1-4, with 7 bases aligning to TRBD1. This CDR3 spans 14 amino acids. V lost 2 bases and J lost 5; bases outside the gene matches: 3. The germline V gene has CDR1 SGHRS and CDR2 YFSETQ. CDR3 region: CASSFSTGNEKLFF. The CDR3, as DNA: TGCGCCAGCAGCTTCTCGACAGGGAATGAAAAACTGTTTTTT.

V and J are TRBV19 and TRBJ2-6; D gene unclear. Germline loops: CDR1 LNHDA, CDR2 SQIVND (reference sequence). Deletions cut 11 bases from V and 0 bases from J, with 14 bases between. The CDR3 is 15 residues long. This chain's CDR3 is CASYWSNSGANVLTF. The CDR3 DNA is TGTGCCTCTTATTGGAGCAACTCTGGGGCCAACGTCCTGACTTTC.

The CDR3 sequence: CASSINMLAFF. In nucleotides, the CDR3 is TGTGCCAGCAGCATTAACATGTTGGCTTTCTTT. J is TRBJ1-1 and V is TRBV28; no reliable D call. The CDR3 spans 11 residues. With 6 bases removed from V and 11 bases from J, the gap between germline ends came to 13 bases. Germline CDR1 MDHEN, CDR2 SYDVKM.